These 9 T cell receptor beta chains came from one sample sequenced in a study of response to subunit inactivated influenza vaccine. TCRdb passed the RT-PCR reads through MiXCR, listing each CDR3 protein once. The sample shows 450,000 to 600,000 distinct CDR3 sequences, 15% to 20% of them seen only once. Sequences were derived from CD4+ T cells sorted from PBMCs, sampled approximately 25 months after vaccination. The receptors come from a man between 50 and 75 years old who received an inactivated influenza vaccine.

The CDR3 nucleotides read TGTGCCAGCAGCCACCAGGGTTATTGGGAGCTGTTTTTT. It yields the protein CASSHQGYWELFF. The chain joins TRBV3-1 to TRBJ2-2; weak D call: TRBD1 (5 bases). This CDR3 comprises 13 residues. Trimming removed 3 bases at V and 9 bases at J, with 11 bases between. CDR1 and CDR2 from the germline V gene are LGHDT and YNNKEL (reference sequence).

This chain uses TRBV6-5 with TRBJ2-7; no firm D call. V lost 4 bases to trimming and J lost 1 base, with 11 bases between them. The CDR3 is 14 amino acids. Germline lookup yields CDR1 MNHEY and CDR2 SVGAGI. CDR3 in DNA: TGTGCCAGCAGTTTCGACCCTATGTCCTACGAGCAGTACTTC. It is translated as CASSFDPMSYEQYF.

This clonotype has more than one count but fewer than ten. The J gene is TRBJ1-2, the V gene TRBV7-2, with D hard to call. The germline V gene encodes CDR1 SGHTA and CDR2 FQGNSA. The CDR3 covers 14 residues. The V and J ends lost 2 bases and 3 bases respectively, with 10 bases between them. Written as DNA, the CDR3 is TGTGCCAGCAGCTTAACGGCGGGCGACTATGGCTACACCTTC. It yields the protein CASSLTAGDYGYTF. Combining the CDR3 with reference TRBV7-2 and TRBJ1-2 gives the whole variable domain GAGVSQSPSNKVTEKGKDVELRCDPISGHTALYWYRQSLGQGLEFLIYFQGNSAPDKSGLPSDRFSAERTGGSVSTLTIQRTQQEDSAVYLCASSLTAGDYGYTFGSGTRLTVV.

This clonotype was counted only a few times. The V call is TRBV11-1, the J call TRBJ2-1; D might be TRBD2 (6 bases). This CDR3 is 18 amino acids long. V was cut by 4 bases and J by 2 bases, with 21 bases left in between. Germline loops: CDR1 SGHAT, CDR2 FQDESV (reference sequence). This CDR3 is CASSYRTGGLVPYNEQFF. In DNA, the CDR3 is TGTGCCAGCAGCTATAGAACAGGAGGGCTAGTGCCCTACAATGAGCAGTTCTTC.

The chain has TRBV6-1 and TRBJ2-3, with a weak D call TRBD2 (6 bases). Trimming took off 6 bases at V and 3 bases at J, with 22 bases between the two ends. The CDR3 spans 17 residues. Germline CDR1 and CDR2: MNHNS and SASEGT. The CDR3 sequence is CASRGRGLSEGTDTQYF. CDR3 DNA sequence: TGTGCCAGCAGGGGTCGGGGACTCTCCGAGGGGACAGATACGCAGTATTTT.

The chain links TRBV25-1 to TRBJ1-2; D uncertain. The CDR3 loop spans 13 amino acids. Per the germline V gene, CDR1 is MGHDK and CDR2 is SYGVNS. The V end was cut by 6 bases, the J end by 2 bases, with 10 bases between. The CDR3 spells CASRSVGNYGYTF. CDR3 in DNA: TGTGCCAGCAGATCCGTCGGGAACTATGGCTACACCTTC.

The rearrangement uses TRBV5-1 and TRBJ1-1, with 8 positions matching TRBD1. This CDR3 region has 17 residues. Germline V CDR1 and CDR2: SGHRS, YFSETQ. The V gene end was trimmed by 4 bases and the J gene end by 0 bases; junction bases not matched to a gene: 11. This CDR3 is CASSARTGTRVNTEAFF. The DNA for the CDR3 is TGCGCCAGCAGCGCGCGGACAGGGACGAGAGTGAACACTGAAGCTTTCTTT.

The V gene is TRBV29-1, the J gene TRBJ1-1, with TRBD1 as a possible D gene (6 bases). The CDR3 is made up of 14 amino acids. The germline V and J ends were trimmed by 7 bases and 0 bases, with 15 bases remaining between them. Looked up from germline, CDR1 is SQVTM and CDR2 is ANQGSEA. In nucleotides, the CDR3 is TGCAGCGCTCAGGGGCGGAGCGTGAACACTGAAGCTTTCTTT. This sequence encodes CSAQGRSVNTEAFF.

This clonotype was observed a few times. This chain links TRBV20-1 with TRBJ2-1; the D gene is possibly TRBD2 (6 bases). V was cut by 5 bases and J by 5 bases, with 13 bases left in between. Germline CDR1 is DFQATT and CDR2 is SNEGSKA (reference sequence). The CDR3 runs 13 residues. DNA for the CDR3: TGCAGTGCTCCGCGGGGCTGGAACAATGAGCAGTTCTTC. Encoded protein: CSAPRGWNNEQFF.